One and the same sample provided the 27 T cell receptor beta chains below, sequenced in a study of OX40 agonist ivuxolimab in advanced cancers. Here immunoSEQ multiplex PCR was the method, and the copy in TCRdb shows in-frame clones only, minus some. The data contain 70,000 to 90,000 clones, approximately 84% of them singletons. The input for sequencing was CD4+ or CD8+ T cells sorted from blood, taken in a trial of the OX40 agonist ivuxolimab. The source of these receptors is an adult with an advanced solid tumor such as melanoma, head and neck, liver or kidney cancer.

This chain uses TRBV6-1 with TRBJ1-1, with D possibly matching TRBD1 (5 bases). The V and J ends lost 7 bases and 4 bases respectively, with 10 bases between them. CDR1 and CDR2 (germline): MNHNS, SASEGT. There are 12 residues in the CDR3. The CDR3 coding sequence is TGTGCCAGCATCGGGCAGGGCACTGAAGCTTTCTTT. Translated: CASIGQGTEAFF.

This clone turned up a few times. The chain uses TRBV6-5 and TRBJ2-7; 9 positions agree with TRBD1. CDR3 length: 15 residues. Germline CDR1 is MNHEY and CDR2 is SVGAGI. V gave up 7 bases and J gave up 2 bases; unmatched junction bases: 9. CDR3 residues: CASNEGQGLTYEQYF. CDR3 nucleotides: TGTGCCAGCAACGAGGGACAGGGTCTGACCTACGAGCAGTACTTC.

This clone was observed a few times. V usage is TRBV2 and J usage is TRBJ2-3; D possibly corresponds to TRBD2 (6 bases). There are 16 residues in the CDR3. V lost 3 bases to trimming and J lost 4 bases, with 17 bases between them. From germline, CDR1 is SNHLY and CDR2 FYNNEI. CDR3 nucleotides: TGTGCCAGCAGTGAGTTGACTAGAAAGTCTCCAGATACGCAGTATTTT. It is translated as CASSELTRKSPDTQYF. Variable domain in full (rest from reference TRBV2 and TRBJ2-3): EPEVTQTPSHQVTQMGQEVILRCVPISNHLYFYWYRQILGQKVEFLVSFYNNEISEKSEIFDDQFSVERPDGSNFTLKIRSTKLEDSAMYFCASSELTRKSPDTQYFGPGTRLTVL.

V is TRBV29-1 and J is TRBJ1-1; no firm D call. CDR3 size: 14 residues. Deletions cut 2 bases from V and 1 base from J, with 11 bases between. Germline CDR1 and CDR2: SQVTM and ANQGSEA. The CDR3 here is CSVEKVVPNTEAFF. DNA for the CDR3: TGCAGCGTTGAAAAAGTCGTCCCGAACACTGAAGCTTTCTTT.

This rearrangement joins TRBV5-1 to TRBJ2-7; D remains ambiguous. Germline V CDR1 and CDR2: SGHRS, YFSETQ. The CDR3 has 14 residues. V lost 0 bases to trimming and J lost 5 bases, with 12 bases between them. This chain's CDR3 is CASSLEPLSNEQYF. CDR3 nucleotide sequence: TGCGCCAGCAGCTTGGAACCGTTGTCCAACGAGCAGTACTTC.

A single count supports this clone. The gene calls are TRBV4-1 and TRBJ1-4; D is unclear. This CDR3 comprises 18 residues. Germline CDR1 and CDR2: MGHRA and YSYEKL. Trimming shortened V by 0 bases and J by 0 bases, and 14 bases separated the two germline ends. CDR3 sequence reads: CASSQDLDHATTNEKLFF. The CDR3 nucleotides read TGCGCCAGCAGCCAAGATTTGGACCACGCTACAACTAATGAAAAACTGTTTTTT.

The rearrangement joins TRBV6-5 to TRBJ2-3; D is ambiguous. Trimming cost V 10 bases and J 0 bases, with 14 bases left between them. Germline lookup yields CDR1 MNHEY and CDR2 SVGAGI. This CDR3 has 14 residues. This CDR3 reads CAIKQMKSTDTQYF. The CDR3 DNA follows: TGTGCCATCAAACAGATGAAAAGCACAGATACGCAGTATTTT.

The CDR3, as DNA: TGTGCCATCAGTGATTGGGGGACCGAGCAGTACTTC. Protein product: CAISDWGTEQYF. The chain joins TRBV10-3 to TRBJ2-7; D tentatively reads TRBD1 or TRBD2 (5 bases each). The CDR3 spans 12 residues. V shed 3 bases and J shed 6 bases, with 9 bases lying between them. Germline loops: CDR1 ENHRY, CDR2 SYGVKD.

This sequence joins TRBV11-3 and TRBJ2-2; TRBD1 matches at 8 bases. V trimming: 3 bases; J trimming: 2 bases; junction bases outside the gene matches: 2. Per the germline V gene, CDR1 is SGHNT and CDR2 is YENEEA. This CDR3 spans 15 amino acids. The CDR3 DNA is TGTGCCAGCAGCTTTGACAGGGGTAACACCGGGGAGCTGTTTTTT. Its translation: CASSFDRGNTGELFF.

The V gene is TRBV7-9, the J gene TRBJ2-3; 9 nucleotides match TRBD1. The CDR3 has 12 residues. With 11 bases clipped from V and 3 bases from J, the junction kept 3 bases outside the gene matches. CDR1 SEHNR and CDR2 FQNEAQ come from the germline V gene (reference sequence). The CDR3 protein is CAGQGTTDTQYF. In DNA form, the CDR3 reads TGTGCCGGACAGGGGACGACAGATACGCAGTATTTT.

The chain uses TRBV4-3 and TRBJ2-3; D not resolved. V was shortened by 4 bases and J by 3 bases, with 20 bases between the two germline ends. Germline V CDR1 and CDR2: LGHNA, YSLEER. The CDR3 is 17 residues long. CDR3 coding DNA: TGCGCCAGCAGCCTCCGGGCCCAGCCCCCCTTAACAGATACGCAGTATTTT. Protein product: CASSLRAQPPLTDTQYF.

The J gene is TRBJ2-6, the V gene TRBV4-3, with TRBD2 as a possible D gene (5 bases). Trimming shortened V by 1 base and J by 0 bases, and 10 bases separated the two germline ends. Germline lookup yields CDR1 LGHNA and CDR2 YSLEER. The CDR3 loop spans 17 amino acids. For the CDR3, the DNA is TGCGCCAGCAGCCAAGTCGGTGGAGGCTCTGGGGCCAACGTCCTGACTTTC. Its translation is CASSQVGGGSGANVLTF.

The chain recombines TRBV5-1 with TRBJ2-7; no firm D call. Germline loops: CDR1 SGHRS, CDR2 YFSETQ. CDR3 size: 14 residues. V dropped 7 bases and J dropped 0 bases, with 14 bases sitting between them. The CDR3 nucleotides are TGCGCCAGCTCCTTTTTCGAGGTCTCCTACGAGCAGTACTTC. It yields the protein CASSFFEVSYEQYF.

CDR3 in amino acids: CASSFLGAEGQPQHF. In nucleotides, the CDR3 is TGTGCCAGCAGCTTTCTGGGGGCTGAAGGTCAGCCCCAGCATTTT. V gene TRBV7-8 combines with J gene TRBJ1-5, with TRBD1 as a possible D gene (6 bases). Germline V gene lookup returns CDR1 SGHVS and CDR2 FQNEAQ. V gave up 3 bases and J gave up 6 bases, with 15 bases separating them. This CDR3 is built from 15 residues.

The J gene is TRBJ2-2, the V gene TRBV19; the match to TRBD2 covers 7 bases. The V gene end was trimmed by 2 bases and the J gene end by 7 bases; junction bases not matched to a gene: 4. Germline CDR1 and CDR2: LNHDA and SQIVND (reference sequence). This CDR3 has 14 residues. This chain's CDR3 is CASSISSGGGELFF. The CDR3, as DNA: TGTGCCAGTAGTATATCTAGCGGTGGCGGGGAGCTGTTTTTT. Combining the CDR3 with reference TRBV19 and TRBJ2-2 gives the whole variable domain DGGITQSPKYLFRKEGQNVTLSCEQNLNHDAMYWYRQDPGQGLRLIYYSQIVNDFQKGDIAEGYSVSREKKESFPLTVTSAQKNPTAFYLCASSISSGGGELFFGEGSRLTVL.

This rearrangement joins TRBV6-5 to TRBJ2-5; D is possibly TRBD2 (6 bases). Germline CDR1 reads MNHEY; CDR2 reads SVGAGI. V was shortened by 6 bases and J by 3 bases, with 8 bases between the two germline ends. This CDR3 spans 12 amino acids. The CDR3 loop reads CASRWGEETQYF. CDR3 DNA: TGTGCCAGCAGGTGGGGGGAAGAGACCCAGTACTTC.

This clone was observed once. The CDR3 nucleotides read TGTGCCAGCAGCCAAGACTTGAACACCGGGGAGCTGTTTTTT. Protein sequence: CASSQDLNTGELFF. The chain joins TRBV14 to TRBJ2-2; D uncertain. Germline CDR1 SGHDN, CDR2 FVKESK. V dropped 0 bases and J dropped 1 base, with 3 bases sitting between them. The CDR3 contains 14 residues.

The chain has TRBV7-2 and TRBJ1-1; D ambiguous. V was pared by 5 bases and J by 1 base, with 11 bases between. Per the germline V gene, CDR1 is SGHTA and CDR2 is FQGNSA. CDR3 length: 14 amino acids. The CDR3 reads CASSPRWGNTEAFF. CDR3 DNA sequence: TGTGCCAGCAGCCCCCGTTGGGGGAACACTGAAGCTTTCTTT.

V is TRBV29-1 and J is TRBJ1-1, with 8 bases that match TRBD1. Germline V gene sequence: CDR1 SQVTM, CDR2 ANQGSEA. The CDR3 is made up of 12 amino acids. The V and J ends lost 6 bases and 6 bases, in that order; junction bases with no gene match: 6. This chain's CDR3 is CSVAPTGAEAFF. CDR3 in DNA: TGCAGCGTAGCCCCGACAGGGGCTGAAGCTTTCTTT.

Remarks on this clone: At one end the junction does not follow the germline gene, possibly because of a read error. V gene TRBV4-1 combines with J gene TRBJ1-5; 7 bases line up with TRBD1. This CDR3 has 15 amino acids. In germline, CDR1 is MGHRA, CDR2 YSYEKL. CDR3 sequence reads: CASSQERGRGQPQHF. The CDR3 DNA reads TGTGCCAGCAGCCAAGAGAGGGGGCGCGGACAGCCCCAGCATTTT.

To note about this clone: One end of the junction fails to match germline, which may point to a read error. This sequence joins TRBV2 and TRBJ2-4; TRBD1 might be the D (5 bases). In germline, CDR1 is SNHLY, CDR2 FYNNEI. CDR3 length: 13 residues. CDR3 in amino acids: CASSATTDGAIDF. The CDR3 DNA follows: TGTGCCAGCAGTGCAACGACAGACGGCGCTATTGATTTC.

The chain has TRBV29-1 and TRBJ1-4; D is ambiguous. This CDR3 has 13 residues. Trimming stripped 4 bases from V and 8 bases from J, with 14 bases between. The V gene's germline CDR1 is SQVTM and CDR2 ANQGSEA. CDR3 coding DNA: TGCAGCGTTGTTTCCAATGAGTACGAAAAACTGTTTTTT. This gives the protein CSVVSNEYEKLFF.

The V call is TRBV19, the J call TRBJ1-2; D is uncertain. Trimming removed 3 bases at V and 1 base at J, with 12 bases between. CDR1 is LNHDA and CDR2 is SQIVND in the germline V gene (reference sequence). This CDR3 has 15 amino acids. The CDR3 spells CASSMMAAGNYGYTF. CDR3 nucleotide sequence: TGTGCCAGTAGTATGATGGCCGCGGGTAACTATGGCTACACCTTC.

J is TRBJ2-5 and V is TRBV27; tentatively, D is TRBD1 (6 bases). V was trimmed by 6 bases and J by 4 bases, leaving 15 bases between them. Germline CDR1 MNHEY, CDR2 SMNVEV (reference sequence). The CDR3 has 14 residues. The CDR3: CASRGAAGRETQYF. The DNA for the CDR3 is TGTGCCAGCAGGGGGGCGGCGGGTCGAGAGACCCAGTACTTC.

J is TRBJ2-5 and V is TRBV18; D is perhaps TRBD1 or TRBD2 (5 bases each). Germline V gene lookup returns CDR1 KGHSH and CDR2 LQKENI. V was shortened by 1 base and J by 3 bases, with 6 bases between the two germline ends. The CDR3 has 13 amino acids. CDR3 sequence (DNA): TGTGCCAGCTCACCACGGGACGAAGAGACCCAGTACTTC. Its protein is CASSPRDEETQYF.

V is TRBV16 and J is TRBJ2-7, with no clear D. Germline values: CDR1 KGHSY, CDR2 FQNENV. V dropped 3 bases and J dropped 0 bases, with 12 bases sitting between them. The CDR3 runs 15 residues. CDR3 nucleotides: TGTGCCAGCAGCCAGCAGCAATGGCGCTCCTACGAGCAGTACTTC. Amino acids: CASSQQQWRSYEQYF.

V gene TRBV18 combines with J gene TRBJ2-1; TRBD1 aligns across 7 bases. Germline V gene data show CDR1 as KGHSH and CDR2 as LQKENI. The CDR3 totals 16 residues. Trimming took 2 bases from V and 7 from J; bases not matched to a gene: 11. This CDR3 reads CASSPSGTDRQNEQFF. The DNA for the CDR3 is TGTGCCAGCTCACCATCCGGGACAGACCGGCAAAATGAGCAGTTCTTC.